A single sample gave rise to the 25 T cell receptor beta chains below, sequenced in a study of T cells in Graves' hyperthyroidism and ophthalmopathy. It was RNA transcripts that yielded the amplified TCR beta CDR3 regions. The HTBI primer set drove a first-round RT-PCR of the TCR CDR3. MiXCR, run by TCRdb on the multiplex PCR reads, gives a single entry per CDR3 protein. The sample contains hundreds of thousands of distinct CDR3 sequences, around 14% of which appear only once. The sample taken for sequencing was blood. Receptor source: a woman aged 18-35 years with Graves' hyperthyroidism.

This clonotype was observed many times. The chain links TRBV14 to TRBJ2-6; no definite D call. The CDR3 loop spans 16 amino acids. The germline V gene has CDR1 SGHDN and CDR2 FVKESK. V was shortened by 5 bases and J by 2 bases, with 13 bases between the two germline ends. This CDR3 is CASSTPGLPGANVLTF. For the CDR3, the DNA is TGTGCCAGCAGCACCCCAGGCCTCCCTGGGGCCAACGTCCTGACTTTC.

This clonotype occurred many times. The chain links TRBV24-1 to TRBJ2-3; D is ambiguous. Trimming left V 3 bases short and J 2 bases short, with 14 bases between. Germline V gives CDR1 KGHDR, CDR2 SFDVKD. The length of the CDR3 is 16 residues. The DNA for the CDR3 is TGTGCCACCAGTGATCCGTCCGGAGCGACCACAGATACGCAGTATTTT. Protein sequence: CATSDPSGATTDTQYF.

This clonotype showed up many times. CDR3 nucleotide sequence: TGTGCCAGCAGCAACGGACTAGCGCGGCAGACCGGGGAGCTGTTTTTT. It yields the protein CASSNGLARQTGELFF. The genes are TRBV7-9 and TRBJ2-2, with 9 bases lining up with TRBD2. Germline V gene data show CDR1 as SEHNR and CDR2 as FQNEAQ (reference sequence). The V segment lost 5 bases and the J segment 5 bases; nucleotides outside the gene matches: 9. This CDR3 comprises 16 residues.

This clonotype has at least ten counts. The rearrangement joins TRBV12-3 or TRBV12-4 to TRBJ1-5; D gene unclear. This CDR3 is built from 13 residues. V gave up 7 bases and J gave up 3 bases, with 10 bases separating them. The CDR3 loop is CASTKGPNQPQHF. CDR3 DNA sequence: TGTGCCAGCACCAAGGGTCCCAATCAGCCCCAGCATTTT.

This clonotype was counted many times. This chain joins TRBV10-3 and TRBJ2-7, with 7 bases matching TRBD1. The CDR3 totals 16 residues. The germline CDR1 and CDR2 sequences are ENHRY and SYGVKD. Losses at the gene ends were 3 bases for V and 0 bases for J; bases not matched to a gene: 8. The CDR3: CAISDLGQKSSYEQYF. The CDR3 nucleotides are TGTGCCATCAGTGACCTGGGACAGAAGAGCTCCTACGAGCAGTACTTC.

The chain couples TRBV15 to TRBJ2-1; 7 positions agree with TRBD2. The CDR3 is made up of 15 amino acids. V trimming: 0 bases; J trimming: 4 bases; junction bases outside the gene matches: 3. Per the germline V gene, CDR1 is LNHNV and CDR2 is YYDKDF (reference sequence). As DNA, the CDR3 is TGTGCCACCAGCAGAGATAGCGGGCTTTACAATGAGCAGTTCTTC. The encoded protein is CATSRDSGLYNEQFF.

Many counts were recorded for this clonotype. This rearrangement joins TRBV6-1 to TRBJ2-5; a possible D gene is TRBD2 (6 bases). The length of the CDR3 is 19 residues. The germline V gene encodes CDR1 MNHNS and CDR2 SASEGT. The CDR3 bases are TGTGCAGCAACCCAAATCGCGGGCTGGGGGGATAACTTCCAAGAGACCCAGTACTTC. Its translation: CAATQIAGWGDNFQETQYF.

Many counts were recorded for this clonotype. V is TRBV9 and J is TRBJ2-3; 7 positions match TRBD2. The germline V gene encodes CDR1 SGDLS and CDR2 YYNGEE. Germline trimming cut 4 bases from V and 1 base from J; bases unmatched to any gene: 6. CDR3 length equals 15 residues. The CDR3 coding sequence is TGTGCCAGCAGCCCAGAGGGGAGGGGCACAGATACGCAGTATTTT. This encodes CASSPEGRGTDTQYF.

V and J are TRBV5-1 and TRBJ1-5; D unresolved. Between the trimmed V and J ends, which lost 0 bases and 2 bases, there was a span of 9 bases. This CDR3 comprises 15 residues. Germline V gives CDR1 SGHRS, CDR2 YFSETQ. The CDR3 here is CASSLDPEGNQPQHF. CDR3 sequence (DNA): TGCGCCAGCAGCTTGGACCCCGAAGGCAATCAGCCCCAGCATTTT.

This clonotype was recorded many times. The CDR3: CASSVSQVYNEQFF. The CDR3 nucleotides are TGTGCCAGCAGTGTAAGTCAGGTCTACAATGAGCAGTTCTTC. This chain connects TRBV6-1 to TRBJ2-1; D is undetermined. The CDR3 consists of 14 residues. V was pared by 4 bases and J by 3 bases, with 10 bases between. Germline V gene data show CDR1 as MNHNS and CDR2 as SASEGT.

Ten or more counts support this clonotype. The rearrangement uses TRBV9 and TRBJ2-3; D is unclear. Trimming took 1 base from V and 4 from J, leaving 16 bases between them. This CDR3 comprises 16 residues. Germline assignment: CDR1 SGDLS and CDR2 YYNGEE. CDR3 protein: CASSVFGLKMADTQYF. For the CDR3, the DNA is TGTGCCAGCAGCGTATTCGGCCTGAAGATGGCAGATACGCAGTATTTT.

This clonotype has at least ten counts. The chain has TRBV20-1 and TRBJ1-5; possibly TRBD1 for D (6 bases). Deletions cut 3 bases from V and 4 bases from J, with 16 bases between. The CDR3 is 15 residues long. From germline, CDR1 is DFQATT and CDR2 SNEGSKA (reference sequence). DNA of the CDR3: TGCAGTGCTAGGGGGGGCGAAGGGGAGAATCAGCCCCAGCATTTT. Translated, it gives CSARGGEGENQPQHF.

This clonotype was seen repeatedly, ten times or more. V is TRBV20-1 and J is TRBJ2-3, with D possibly matching TRBD2 (6 bases). V was clipped by 1 base and J by 2 bases, with 16 bases between them. The CDR3 covers 16 residues. Germline V gene data show CDR1 as DFQATT and CDR2 as SNEGSKA (reference sequence). The CDR3 DNA reads as TGCAGTGCTAGAGTGTGGCGGGAACTTAACACAGATACGCAGTATTTT. As protein: CSARVWRELNTDTQYF.

In its sample, this clonotype was seen many times. V is TRBV9 and J is TRBJ1-1; D ambiguous. The CDR3 consists of 12 residues. Trimming took 9 bases from V and 8 from J, leaving 17 bases between them. Per the germline V gene, CDR1 is SGDLS and CDR2 is YYNGEE. The CDR3 spells CAICNPGAEAFF. CDR3 DNA sequence: TGTGCCATATGTAACCCGGGAGCCGAAGCTTTCTTT.

This clonotype has only a few counts. The chain recombines TRBV4-1 with TRBJ2-1, with 8 bases fitting TRBD2. The CDR3 has 20 residues. With 4 bases clipped from V and 0 bases from J, the junction kept 17 bases outside the gene matches. Germline V gives CDR1 MGHRA, CDR2 YSYEKL. The CDR3 spells CASSRDDSGDLGSSYNEQFF. The CDR3 DNA follows: TGCGCCAGCAGCCGCGATGATAGCGGGGACTTAGGGAGCTCCTACAATGAGCAGTTCTTC.

V is TRBV6-5 and J is TRBJ1-1; D is ambiguous. The CDR3 is made up of 17 amino acids. Germline-derived CDR1 and CDR2 are MNHEY and SVGAGI. Trimming pared 2 bases from V and 1 base from J, leaving 17 bases between. CDR3 nucleotide sequence: TGTGCCAGCAGTTACGACCCGCGGCAGGCGACGAACACTGAAGCTTTCTTT. This encodes CASSYDPRQATNTEAFF.

This clonotype has at least ten counts. V usage is TRBV20-1 and J usage is TRBJ2-7, with D hard to call. The CDR3 runs 13 residues. Trimming took 3 bases from V and 3 from J, leaving 12 bases between them. From germline, CDR1 is DFQATT and CDR2 SNEGSKA (reference sequence). The CDR3 coding sequence is TGCAGTGCTAGGGGGTCCGGGCGCTACGAGCAGTACTTC. Translation gives CSARGSGRYEQYF.

The chain carries TRBV5-1 and TRBJ2-3, with 7 bases matching TRBD1. The CDR3 spans 15 residues. The V and J ends lost 3 bases and 0 bases, in that order; junction bases with no gene match: 4. CDR1 and CDR2 (germline): SGHRS, YFSETQ. Here the CDR3 reads CASSSNRGSTDTQYF. CDR3 DNA: TGCGCCAGCAGCTCAAACAGGGGAAGCACAGATACGCAGTATTTT. The full variable domain, rest sourced from reference TRBV5-1 and TRBJ2-3, is KAGVTQTPRYLIKTRGQQVTLSCSPISGHRSVSWYQQTPGQGLQFLFEYFSETQRNKGNFPGRFSGRQFSNSRSEMNVSTLELGDSALYLCASSSNRGSTDTQYFGPGTRLTVL.

This clonotype was recorded a few times. The V call is TRBV4-2, the J call TRBJ1-2; 10 bases map to TRBD1. Looked up from germline, CDR1 is LGHNA and CDR2 is YNFKEQ. The CDR3 has 15 residues. V was pared by 4 bases and J by 3 bases, with 5 bases of the junction left unmatched. CDR3: CASSLPTGGDYGYTF. CDR3 nucleotides: TGTGCCAGCAGCCTACCGACAGGGGGCGACTATGGCTACACCTTC.

This CDR3 reads CASSQTGGYNEQFF. DNA for the CDR3: TGTGCCAGCAGCCAGACAGGGGGCTACAATGAGCAGTTCTTC. This chain links TRBV7-3 with TRBJ2-1; 9 bases map to TRBD1. The junction had 2 bases not matched to a gene; V was cut back by 5 bases and J by 3 bases. In germline, CDR1 is SGHTA, CDR2 FQGTGA. This CDR3 region has 14 residues.

This clonotype appeared many times. The chain couples TRBV11-1 to TRBJ2-5; 13 nucleotides line up with TRBD2. The CDR3 length is 13 residues. CDR1 SGHAT and CDR2 FQDESV come from the germline V gene (reference sequence). V trimming: 4 bases; J trimming: 13 bases; junction bases outside the gene matches: 6. The CDR3 DNA reads as TGTGCCAGCAGCTCCTCGGGACTAGCGGGAAGGTACTTC. It translates to CASSSSGLAGRYF.

This clonotype was observed at least ten times. The chain carries TRBV13 and TRBJ2-2; D gene unclear. The CDR3 length is 14 residues. Germline lookup yields CDR1 PRHDT and CDR2 FYEKMQ (reference sequence). Deletions cut 5 bases from V and 8 bases from J, with 15 bases between. The CDR3 loop is CASSPSGKRGELFF. DNA for the CDR3: TGTGCCAGCAGCCCGTCTGGGAAGAGAGGGGAGCTGTTTTTT.

A few counts support this clonotype. V usage is TRBV3-1 and J usage is TRBJ1-6; D perhaps matches TRBD1 (5 bases). The CDR3 sequence is 17 residues long. Germline-derived CDR1 and CDR2 are LGHDT and YNNKEL (reference sequence). Trimming removed 1 base at V and 7 bases at J, with 17 bases between. The CDR3 DNA is TGTGCCAGCAGCCAAGGGTGGGGGGGACTTTCGAATTCACCCCTCCACTTT. It specifies CASSQGWGGLSNSPLHF.

Points on this clonotype: The germline gene is not matched at one end of the junction; a read error may be the cause. The V gene is TRBV30, the J gene TRBJ1-6, with 8 bases lining up with TRBD1. This CDR3 contains 15 residues. CDR1 GTSNPN and CDR2 SVGIG come from the germline V gene (reference sequence). Written as DNA, the CDR3 is TGTGCCTGGGGTGTATCGGGACAGGAAAATTCACCCCTCCACTTT. It translates to CAWGVSGQENSPLHF.

The table lists this clonotype with many counts. The J gene is TRBJ1-2, the V gene TRBV28, with D uncertain. CDR1 is MDHEN, CDR2 SYDVKM, per germline. V was cut by 5 bases and J by 7 bases, with 17 bases left in between. This CDR3 region has 14 residues. The CDR3 DNA is TGTGCCAGCAGTACCGGAAGTGATAGAATTGGCTACACCTTC. Amino acid sequence: CASSTGSDRIGYTF.